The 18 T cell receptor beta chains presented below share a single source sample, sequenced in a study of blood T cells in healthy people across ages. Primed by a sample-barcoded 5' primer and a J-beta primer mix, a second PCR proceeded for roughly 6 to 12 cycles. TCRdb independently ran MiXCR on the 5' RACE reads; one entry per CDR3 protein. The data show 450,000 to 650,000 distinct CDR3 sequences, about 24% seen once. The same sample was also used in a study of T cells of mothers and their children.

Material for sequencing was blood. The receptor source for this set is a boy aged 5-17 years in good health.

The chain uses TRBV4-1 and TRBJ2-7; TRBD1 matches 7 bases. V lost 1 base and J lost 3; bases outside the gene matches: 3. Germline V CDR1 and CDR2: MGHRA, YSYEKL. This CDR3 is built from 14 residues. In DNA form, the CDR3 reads TGCGCCAGCAGCCAAGCCCAGGGGGTCTACGAGCAGTACTTC. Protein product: CASSQAQGVYEQYF.

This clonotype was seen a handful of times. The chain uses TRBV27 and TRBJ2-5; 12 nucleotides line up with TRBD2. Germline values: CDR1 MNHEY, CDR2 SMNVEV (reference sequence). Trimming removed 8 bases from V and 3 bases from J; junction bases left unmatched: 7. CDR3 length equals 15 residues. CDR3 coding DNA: TGTGCCAGCGGGGCTAGCGGGAGGGTGGAAGAGACCCAGTACTTC. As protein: CASGASGRVEETQYF.

The CDR3 coding sequence is TGTGCCAGCATTGCGACTCCCGAATACGAGCAGTACTTC. Protein product: CASIATPEYEQYF. V is TRBV6-2 or TRBV6-3 and J is TRBJ2-7; D gene ambiguous. The CDR3 spans 13 residues. CDR1 is MNHEY, CDR2 SVGEGT, per germline. V lost 7 bases and J lost 4, with 14 bases in between.

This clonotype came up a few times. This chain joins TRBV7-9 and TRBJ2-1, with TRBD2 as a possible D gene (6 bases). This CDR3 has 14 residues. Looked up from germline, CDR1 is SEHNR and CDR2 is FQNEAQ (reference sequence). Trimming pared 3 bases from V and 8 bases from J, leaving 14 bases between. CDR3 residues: CASSFGRRADEQFF. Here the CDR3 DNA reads TGTGCCAGCAGCTTCGGTCGGAGGGCCGATGAGCAGTTCTTC. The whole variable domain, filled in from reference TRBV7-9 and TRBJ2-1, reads DTGVSQNPRHKITKRGQNVTFRCDPISEHNRLYWYRQTLGQGPEFLTYFQNEAQLEKSRLLSDRFSAERPKGSFSTLEIQRTEQGDSAMYLCASSFGRRADEQFFGPGTRLTVL.

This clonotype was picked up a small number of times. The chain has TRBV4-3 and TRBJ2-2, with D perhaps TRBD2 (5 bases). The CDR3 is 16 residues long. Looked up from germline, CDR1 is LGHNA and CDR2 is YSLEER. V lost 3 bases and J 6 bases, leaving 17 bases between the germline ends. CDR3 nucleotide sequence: TGCGCCAGCAGCCACCACCCCGGGGTAGATGCCGGGGAGCTGTTTTTT. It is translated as CASSHHPGVDAGELFF.

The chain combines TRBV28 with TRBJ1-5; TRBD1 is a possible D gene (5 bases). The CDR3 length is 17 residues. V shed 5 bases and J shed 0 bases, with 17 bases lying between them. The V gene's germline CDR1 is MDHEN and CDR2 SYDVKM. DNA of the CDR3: TGTGCCAGCAGTCCTCAAACAGGTTCCTATAGCAATCAGCCCCAGCATTTT. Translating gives CASSPQTGSYSNQPQHF.

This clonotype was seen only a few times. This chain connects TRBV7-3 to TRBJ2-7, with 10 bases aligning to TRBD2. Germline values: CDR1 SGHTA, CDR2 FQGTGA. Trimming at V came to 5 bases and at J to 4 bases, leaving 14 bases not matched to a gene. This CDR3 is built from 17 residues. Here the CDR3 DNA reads TGTGCCAGCAGCCCCGGGTTGGCTAGCGGGAGTGATTACGAGCAGTACTTC. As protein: CASSPGLASGSDYEQYF.

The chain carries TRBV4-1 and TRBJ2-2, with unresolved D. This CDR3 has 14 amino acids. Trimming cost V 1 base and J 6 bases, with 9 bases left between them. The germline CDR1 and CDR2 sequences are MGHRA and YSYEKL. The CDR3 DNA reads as TGCGCCAGCAGCCAAGTTTACCTGGCCGGGGAGCTGTTTTTT. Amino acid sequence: CASSQVYLAGELFF.

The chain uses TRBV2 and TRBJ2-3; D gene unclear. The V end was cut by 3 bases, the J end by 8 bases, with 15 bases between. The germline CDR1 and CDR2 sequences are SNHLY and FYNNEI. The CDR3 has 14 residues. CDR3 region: CASSDYSSSGTQYF. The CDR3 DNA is TGTGCCAGCAGTGATTACTCCTCGTCCGGTACGCAGTATTTT. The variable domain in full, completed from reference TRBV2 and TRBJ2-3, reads EPEVTQTPSHQVTQMGQEVILRCVPISNHLYFYWYRQILGQKVEFLVSFYNNEISEKSEIFDDQFSVERPDGSNFTLKIRSTKLEDSAMYFCASSDYSSSGTQYFGPGTRLTVL.

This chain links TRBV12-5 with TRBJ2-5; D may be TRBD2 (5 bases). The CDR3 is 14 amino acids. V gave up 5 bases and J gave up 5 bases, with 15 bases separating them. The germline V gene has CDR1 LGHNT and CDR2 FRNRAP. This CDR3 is CASGTGPGKETQYF. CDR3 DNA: TGTGCTAGTGGTACGGGCCCCGGGAAGGAGACCCAGTACTTC. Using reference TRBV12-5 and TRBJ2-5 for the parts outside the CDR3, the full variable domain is DARVTQTPRHKVTEMGQEVTMRCQPILGHNTVFWYRQTMMQGLELLAYFRNRAPLDDSGMPKDRFSAEMPDATLATLKIQPSEPRDSAVYFCASGTGPGKETQYFGPGTRLLVL.

CDR3 DNA sequence: TGTGCCATCAGCCCAGGGGGCGTAAGCACCGGGGAGCTGTTTTTT. Residues: CAISPGGVSTGELFF. This rearrangement joins TRBV10-3 to TRBJ2-2, with TRBD1 matching over 8 bases. The CDR3 consists of 15 residues. Germline CDR1 and CDR2: ENHRY and SYGVKD. The junction had 7 bases not matched to a gene; V was cut back by 6 bases and J by 4 bases.

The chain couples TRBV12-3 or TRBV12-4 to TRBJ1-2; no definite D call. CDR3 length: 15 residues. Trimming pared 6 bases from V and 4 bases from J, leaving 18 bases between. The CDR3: CASRPDGVLAYGYTF. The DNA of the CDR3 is TGTGCCAGCAGACCCGACGGGGTCCTAGCCTATGGCTACACCTTC.

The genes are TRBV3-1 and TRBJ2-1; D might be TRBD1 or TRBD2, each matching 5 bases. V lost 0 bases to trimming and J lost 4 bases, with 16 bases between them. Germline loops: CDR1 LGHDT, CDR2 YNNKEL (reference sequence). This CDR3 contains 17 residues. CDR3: CASSQDLGGSAYNEQFF. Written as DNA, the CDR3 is TGTGCCAGCAGCCAAGATCTTGGGGGTTCAGCGTACAATGAGCAGTTCTTC.

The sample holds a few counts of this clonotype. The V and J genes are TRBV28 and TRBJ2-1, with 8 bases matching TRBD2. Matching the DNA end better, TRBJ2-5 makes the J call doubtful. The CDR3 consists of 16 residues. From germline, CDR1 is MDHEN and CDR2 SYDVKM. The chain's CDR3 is CASSLIGGALEETQYF. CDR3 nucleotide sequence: TGTGCCAGCAGTTTAATCGGGGGGGCGTTGGAAGAGACCCAGTACTTC.

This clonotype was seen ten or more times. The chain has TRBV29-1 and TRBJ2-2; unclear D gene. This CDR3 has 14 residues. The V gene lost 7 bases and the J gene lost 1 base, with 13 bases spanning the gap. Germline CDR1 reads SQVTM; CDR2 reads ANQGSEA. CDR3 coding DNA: TGCAGCGCCGAAGGTCATCAGAACACCGGGGAGCTGTTTTTT. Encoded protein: CSAEGHQNTGELFF.

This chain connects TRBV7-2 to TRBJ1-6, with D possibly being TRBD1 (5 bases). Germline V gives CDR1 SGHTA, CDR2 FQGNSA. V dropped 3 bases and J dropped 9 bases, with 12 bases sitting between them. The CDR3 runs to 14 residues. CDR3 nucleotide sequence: TGTGCCAGCAGCTTGGGGCAGGGTCGTTCACCCCTCCACTTT. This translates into CASSLGQGRSPLHF.

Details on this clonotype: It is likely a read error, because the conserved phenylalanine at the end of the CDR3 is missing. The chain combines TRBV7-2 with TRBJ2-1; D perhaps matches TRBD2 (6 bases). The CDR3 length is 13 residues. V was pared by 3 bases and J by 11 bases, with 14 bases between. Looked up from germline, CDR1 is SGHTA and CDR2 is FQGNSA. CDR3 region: CASSLILARKQFL. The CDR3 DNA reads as TGTGCCAGCAGCTTGATCCTAGCGAGAAAGCAGTTCCTC.

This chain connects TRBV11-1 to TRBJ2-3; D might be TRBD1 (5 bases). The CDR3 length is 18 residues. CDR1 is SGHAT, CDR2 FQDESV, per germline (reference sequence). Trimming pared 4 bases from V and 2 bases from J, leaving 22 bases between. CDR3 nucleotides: TGTGCCAGCAGCTCCACCTGGACAACTAACGACCCCACAGATACGCAGTATTTT. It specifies CASSSTWTTNDPTDTQYF.